Following are 9 T cell receptor beta chains from one sample sequenced in a study of blood T cell repertoires in COVID-19. Generated by immunoSEQ multiplex PCR, the TCRdb table keeps only in-frame clones and is missing some. Among roughly 160,000 clones listed, 80% to 90% were seen once. What was sequenced was peripheral blood. The receptors stem from a woman in her 50s with COVID-19, enrolled during active disease.

The CDR3 DNA is TGTGCCAGCAACAGACTAGCGTCAGAGACCCAGTACTTC. Translation gives CASNRLASETQYF. The chain joins TRBV11-2 to TRBJ2-5; 8 nucleotides line up with TRBD2. Germline CDR1 SGHAT, CDR2 FQNNGV. V was clipped by 7 bases and J by 4 bases; unmatched bases: 5. This CDR3 contains 13 residues.

The chain is built from TRBV2 and TRBJ2-1; a possible D gene is TRBD1 (6 bases). Looked up from germline, CDR1 is SNHLY and CDR2 is FYNNEI. Trimming cost V 6 bases and J 6 bases, with 12 bases left between them. This CDR3 contains 13 residues. The CDR3: CASSGDKPNEQFF. As DNA, the CDR3 is TGTGCCAGCAGCGGGGACAAGCCCAATGAGCAGTTCTTC.

This clone has more than one count but fewer than ten. The chain is built from TRBV6-5 and TRBJ1-2; 7 nucleotides line up with TRBD1. The CDR3 runs 16 residues. The germline V gene encodes CDR1 MNHEY and CDR2 SVGAGI. Trimming took 4 bases from V and 4 from J; bases not matched to a gene: 12. In nucleotides, the CDR3 is TGTGCCAGCAGTTCTCCCTCTAGACAGGGAAGCTATGGCTACACCTTC. Residues: CASSSPSRQGSYGYTF.

The rearrangement links TRBV28 to TRBJ1-5; 8 bases line up with TRBD1. Germline loops: CDR1 MDHEN, CDR2 SYDVKM. This CDR3 contains 14 residues. V was pared by 8 bases and J by 6 bases, with 9 bases of the junction left unmatched. The CDR3 DNA sequence: TGTGCCAGCGCCTCCGGACAGGGAATTCAGCCCCAGCATTTT. The encoded protein is CASASGQGIQPQHF.

The chain carries TRBV29-1 and TRBJ1-2, with a tentative D call TRBD1 (6 bases). V lost 8 bases and J lost 3, with 19 bases in between. Germline CDR1 reads SQVTM; CDR2 reads ANQGSEA. This CDR3 spans 14 amino acids. The DNA for the CDR3 is TGCAGCACCCGGACCCTCAGGGGCTACTATGGCTACACCTTC. Translation gives CSTRTLRGYYGYTF.

This chain connects TRBV28 to TRBJ2-1; 8 bases agree with TRBD1. Germline values: CDR1 MDHEN, CDR2 SYDVKM. Trimming removed 6 bases from V and 9 bases from J; junction bases left unmatched: 10. There are 14 residues in the CDR3. CDR3 amino acids: CASRSHGQGPEQFF. The CDR3 DNA is TGTGCCAGCAGGTCTCACGGACAGGGTCCTGAGCAGTTCTTC.

The chain has TRBV9 and TRBJ1-2; TRBD1 aligns across 8 bases. Germline CDR1 SGDLS, CDR2 YYNGEE. V gave up 3 bases and J gave up 5 bases; unmatched junction bases: 9. CDR3 size: 15 residues. The CDR3 protein is CASSAFRTGLYGYTF. The CDR3 bases are TGTGCCAGCAGCGCCTTCAGGACAGGGCTGTATGGCTACACCTTC.

The rearrangement joins TRBV6-5 to TRBJ2-5, with TRBD1 matching 8 bases. J gave up 3 bases and V 4 bases, and 7 bases lay outside the gene matches. CDR3 length: 15 amino acids. CDR1 is MNHEY and CDR2 is SVGAGI in the germline V gene. The CDR3 region is CASSFRRDRKETQYF. For the CDR3, the DNA is TGTGCCAGCAGTTTCCGCCGGGACAGGAAAGAGACCCAGTACTTC.

This chain connects TRBV10-3 to TRBJ2-5; D not resolved. There are 14 residues in the CDR3. Trimming stripped 0 bases from V and 2 bases from J, with 7 bases between. CDR1 and CDR2 (germline): ENHRY, SYGVKD. The CDR3 loop reads CAISESNLQETQYF. CDR3 sequence (DNA): TGTGCCATCAGTGAGTCGAACTTACAAGAGACCCAGTACTTC.